This record concerns one T cell receptor beta chain sequence. Its antigen is still unknown. The sample belongs to a study of beta chain features in type 1 diabetes. Study at large: No patient-donor differences in age, gender, total cells or subset yield. Study-level points and caveats: Within each of all four CD4+ subsets, Type 1 diabetes patients had TCRB CDR3s that were moderately but significantly shorter. In the patient group, naive, central memory and Treg TCRB repertoires seemed more alike than in the healthy donor group.

This CDR3 has 16 amino acids. Per germline, CDR1 SGHAT and CDR2 FQNNGV. V shed 4 bases, J shed 1 base, and the junction held 9 bases outside the gene matches. Investigators reverse transcribed all isolated RNA, so they sequenced expressed TCRB transcripts. Using immunoSEQ multiplex PCR, the repertoire was profiled, and TCRdb retains in-frame clones only, with some absent. The sample contains 160,000 or so clones, 6.5% to 8.5% of which appear only once. The clonotype was recovered from a woman between 18 and 29 years old with type 1 diabetes. Sequenced input: central memory CD4+ T cells from blood. The gene calls are TRBV11-2 and TRBJ2-7, with 8 bases aligning to TRBD2. The CDR3 nucleotides are TGTGCCAGCAGCTCGGACCCAGCGGGAGCGTCCTACGAGCAGTACTTC. Encoded protein: CASSSDPAGASYEQYF.